The T cell receptor (beta chain) under discussion was sequenced for a study of blood T cells in healthy people across ages. Staff drew 9 to 10 milliliters of peripheral blood from each donor. The extraction recovered at least 5.5 micrograms of total RNA per sample. With regard to this clonotype: Its specificity is not known.

Trimming pared 5 bases from V and 5 bases from J, leaving 11 bases between. This CDR3 is 13 amino acids long. Germline lookup yields CDR1 SGHDT and CDR2 YYEEEE. The study, taken as a whole, reports: Researchers report that TCR beta diversity correlated strongly with naive T cell percentage.

A second PCR of roughly 7 to 11 cycles used a sample-barcoded 5' primer and a J-beta primer mix. A single record per CDR3 protein comes from TCRdb applying MiXCR to the 5' RACE reads. The sample lists 550,000 to 800,000 distinct CDR3 sequences, roughly 32% occurring once. The clonotype originates from a woman of 80 years or more in good health. Sequences were obtained from blood. The chain employs TRBV5-6 and TRBJ2-1; D is perhaps TRBD2 (6 bases). The CDR3 protein is CASSEGLNNEQFF. The DNA of the CDR3 is TGTGCCAGCAGTGAGGGACTCAACAATGAGCAGTTCTTC.